Listed here are 13 T cell receptor beta chains from one sample, sequenced in a study of blood T cell repertoires in COVID-19. Assay: immunoSEQ multiplex PCR; the TCRdb copy retains only in-frame clones and omits some. This table has 90,000 to 120,000 clones, 75% to 95% appearing once. Input material: peripheral blood. The receptors were gathered from a woman between 25 and 40 years old with acute or convalescent COVID-19.

The chain couples TRBV27 to TRBJ2-7, with TRBD1 matching over 7 bases. The V gene end was trimmed by 2 bases and the J gene end by 3 bases; junction bases not matched to a gene: 7. In germline, CDR1 is MNHEY, CDR2 SMNVEV (reference sequence). The CDR3 spans 15 residues. The CDR3: CASSLEGTAIYEQYF. As DNA, the CDR3 is TGTGCCAGCAGTTTAGAGGGGACAGCAATCTACGAGCAGTACTTC.

The rearrangement uses TRBV10-3 and TRBJ1-1, with 8 bases identical to TRBD1. Germline assignment: CDR1 ENHRY and CDR2 SYGVKD. CDR3 length: 11 residues. With V trimmed by 10 bases and J by 6 bases, 4 bases remained unmatched. The CDR3 loop reads CATEQGAEAFF. CDR3 sequence (DNA): TGTGCCACCGAACAGGGGGCTGAAGCTTTCTTT.

This clone was counted a single time. J is TRBJ2-1 and V is TRBV19; 7 bases line up with TRBD1. The J segment lost 0 bases and the V segment lost 4 bases, leaving 3 bases of the junction unmatched. Germline V gene lookup returns CDR1 LNHDA and CDR2 SQIVND (reference sequence). The CDR3 spans 15 residues. The CDR3 protein is CASSTRTGSYNEQFF. CDR3 sequence (DNA): TGTGCCAGTAGTACCCGGACAGGCTCCTACAATGAGCAGTTCTTC.

V and J are TRBV9 and TRBJ1-3; 7 bases match TRBD1. The CDR3 is 18 amino acids. CDR1 and CDR2 (germline): SGDLS, YYNGEE. Trimming took 0 bases from V and 3 from J; bases not matched to a gene: 12. CDR3 nucleotide sequence: TGTGCCAGCAGCGTAGATCTTTTTACAGGGGAGGTTGGAAACACCATATATTTT. Translation gives CASSVDLFTGEVGNTIYF.

The DNA of the CDR3 is TGTGCCAGCAGACAGGGTTTCGACTACGAGCAGTACTTC. Encoded protein: CASRQGFDYEQYF. The chain couples TRBV28 to TRBJ2-7, with D perhaps TRBD1 (6 bases). Germline lookup yields CDR1 MDHEN and CDR2 SYDVKM. The CDR3 sequence is 13 residues long. Trimming pared 6 bases from V and 3 bases from J, leaving 12 bases between.

This chain joins TRBV10-3 and TRBJ2-1; D might be TRBD2 (5 bases). CDR1 and CDR2 (germline): ENHRY, SYGVKD. Trimming shortened V by 7 bases and J by 6 bases, and 13 bases separated the two germline ends. CDR3 size: 13 residues. This CDR3 is CAIKSISGNEQFF. CDR3 coding DNA: TGTGCCATCAAGTCCATAAGCGGCAATGAGCAGTTCTTC.

This chain links TRBV4-3 with TRBJ2-7; a weak D match, TRBD1 (5 bases). The V gene's germline CDR1 is LGHNA and CDR2 YSLEER. This CDR3 has 15 residues. The ends were cut back, 0 bases at V and 6 bases at J, with 15 bases in the middle. The CDR3 DNA reads TGCGCCAGCAGCCAAGACAGGGCCACCTTCGGCGAGCAGTACTTC. This codes for CASSQDRATFGEQYF.

This rearrangement joins TRBV5-1 to TRBJ2-2, with 7 bases aligning to TRBD1. Germline values: CDR1 SGHRS, CDR2 YFSETQ. CDR3 length: 13 residues. Trimming cost V 2 bases and J 8 bases; bases outside gene matches: 3. CDR3 region: CASSFTGEGELFF. The CDR3 nucleotides are TGCGCCAGCAGCTTCACAGGGGAGGGGGAGCTGTTTTTT.

This chain connects TRBV28 to TRBJ1-1; D not certain. Germline V gene lookup returns CDR1 MDHEN and CDR2 SYDVKM. CDR3 size: 12 residues. V shed 3 bases and J shed 4 bases, with 6 bases lying between them. The CDR3 nucleotides read TGTGCCAGCAGTTTCGGTCTCACTGAAGCTTTCTTT. Translated: CASSFGLTEAFF. Using reference TRBV28 and TRBJ1-1 for the parts outside the CDR3, the full variable domain is DVKVTQSSRYLVKRTGEKVFLECVQDMDHENMFWYRQDPGLGLRLIYFSYDVKMKEKGDIPEGYSVSREKKERFSLILESASTNQTSMYLCASSFGLTEAFFGQGTRLTVV.

The chain has TRBV7-2 and TRBJ2-7; the match to TRBD2 covers 13 bases. The CDR3 has 15 amino acids. Per germline, CDR1 SGHTA and CDR2 FQGNSA. The V and J ends lost 0 bases and 9 bases, in that order; junction bases with no gene match: 5. CDR3 bases: TGTGCCAGCAGCTTAGCGAGACTAGCGGGAGGCGGGCAGTACTTC. Protein sequence: CASSLARLAGGGQYF.

CDR3 bases: TGTGCCATCAGCGATACCGGGACAGGGGACTATGGCTACACCTTC. It is translated as CAISDTGTGDYGYTF. The rearrangement uses TRBV10-3 and TRBJ1-2; 10 positions agree with TRBD1. CDR3 length equals 15 residues. Germline CDR1 and CDR2: ENHRY and SYGVKD. V lost 6 bases to trimming and J lost 3 bases; unmatched junction nucleotides: 7.

The chain is built from TRBV7-9 and TRBJ1-2; no clear D. This CDR3 region has 12 residues. The V and J ends lost 2 bases and 5 bases respectively, with 6 bases between them. From germline, CDR1 is SEHNR and CDR2 FQNEAQ (reference sequence). This CDR3 is CASSLRGYGYTF. The CDR3, as DNA: TGTGCCAGCAGCTTAAGAGGGTATGGCTACACCTTC.

The rearrangement joins TRBV6-2 or TRBV6-3 to TRBJ2-1, with TRBD2 matching over 7 bases. Germline V gene lookup returns CDR1 MNHEY and CDR2 SVGEGT. Losses at the gene ends were 0 bases for V and 0 bases for J; bases not matched to a gene: 5. CDR3 size: 17 residues. The CDR3: CASSYSSGGSSYNEQFF. Here the CDR3 DNA reads TGTGCCAGCAGTTACTCATCGGGGGGAAGCTCCTACAATGAGCAGTTCTTC.